These 2 T cell receptor beta chains were sequenced from one sample in a study of patients and donors after allogeneic stem cell transplantation. MiXCR, applied by TCRdb to the RT-PCR reads, yields one record per CDR3 protein. Counted here are about 150,000 distinct CDR3 sequences, about two fifths occurring once; the ten biggest clones make up approximately 50%. The sequencing sample was made of blood, either unsorted or a sorted T cell fraction (not recorded which). The receptors originated from a human donor who was either an allogeneic HSCT recipient or a stem cell or donor lymphocyte infusion donor (not recorded which). It is not recorded whose cells these are; they may come from a transplant donor.

This clonotype occurred a few times. This chain links TRBV27 with TRBJ2-3, with D uncertain. Per germline, CDR1 MNHEY and CDR2 SMNVEV (reference sequence). The CDR3 has 16 residues. The V end was cut by 4 bases, the J end by 0 bases, with 14 bases between. The CDR3 nucleotides are TGTGCCAGCAGTTCCCCCTTAGCCCCTAGCACAGATACGCAGTATTTT. It is translated as CASSSPLAPSTDTQYF.

CDR3 nucleotides: TGTGCCAGCACGGAGGGCTGGGGTTCACCCCTCCACTTT. It translates to CASTEGWGSPLHF. The chain is built from TRBV6-2 or TRBV6-3 and TRBJ1-6, with D unresolved. With 7 bases removed from V and 9 bases from J, the gap between germline ends came to 13 bases. Germline CDR1 is MNHEY and CDR2 is SVGEGT. This CDR3 comprises 13 residues.